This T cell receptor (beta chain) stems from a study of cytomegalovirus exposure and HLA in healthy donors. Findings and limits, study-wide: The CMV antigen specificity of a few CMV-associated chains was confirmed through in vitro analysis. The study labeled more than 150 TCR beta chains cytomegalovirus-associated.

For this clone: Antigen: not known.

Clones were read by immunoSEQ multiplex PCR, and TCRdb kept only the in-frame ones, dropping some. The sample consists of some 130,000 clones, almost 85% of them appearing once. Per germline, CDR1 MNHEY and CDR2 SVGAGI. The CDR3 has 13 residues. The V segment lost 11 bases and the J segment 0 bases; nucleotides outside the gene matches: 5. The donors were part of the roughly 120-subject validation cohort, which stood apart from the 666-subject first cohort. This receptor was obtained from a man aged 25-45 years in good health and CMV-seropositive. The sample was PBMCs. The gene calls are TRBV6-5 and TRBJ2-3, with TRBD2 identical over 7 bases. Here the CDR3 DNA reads TGTGCCGCAAAAGCGGGGAGCACAGATACGCAGTATTTT. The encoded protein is CAAKAGSTDTQYF.